This T cell receptor beta chain was captured in a study of regulatory T cells in long-lasting Graves disease. Overall study: To qualify as persistent, Graves' disease required over 5 years of antithyroid drugs with positive TSH receptor antibodies.

iRepertoire HTBI primers and Arm-PCR of CDR3 regions built TCR beta libraries. TCRdb processed the multiplex PCR reads anew with MiXCR; each CDR3 protein has one entry. The sample lists about half a million distinct CDR3 sequences; around a fifth were seen once. This clonotype was observed a handful of times. The antigen is not known. Time point specified: persistent/refractory GD, antithyroid drugs over 5 years with positive TRAb. Isolated PBMC RNA provided the starting material for the TCR library. Study results and caveats: Persistent patients shared more public clonotypes (2,741) than new patients (about 960). Persistent disease showed a preference for TRBV28, TRBJ1-2 and TRBJ2-5.

V was shortened by 5 bases and J by 0 bases, with 17 bases between the two germline ends. CDR1 and CDR2 (germline): SEHNR, FQNEAQ (reference sequence). The length of the CDR3 is 16 residues. This sequence originates from a female donor with Graves disease. The genes are TRBV7-9 and TRBJ2-7, with a possible D match to TRBD2 (6 bases). This specimen was peripheral blood mononuclear cells (PBMCs), taken when the disease was refractory, from a patient treated with antithyroid drugs. The CDR3 region has the DNA TGTGCCAGCAGCCGACCCGATGGGGGGAGCTCCTACGAGCAGTACTTC. This sequence encodes CASSRPDGGSSYEQYF. Full variable domain (rest looked up from reference TRBV7-9 and TRBJ2-7): DTGVSQNPRHKITKRGQNVTFRCDPISEHNRLYWYRQTLGQGPEFLTYFQNEAQLEKSRLLSDRFSAERPKGSFSTLEIQRTEQGDSAMYLCASSRPDGGSSYEQYFGPGTRLTVT.